The present entry profiles one TCR beta chain with its context. The sample comes from a study of blood T cell repertoires in COVID-19. On the study more broadly: Sites across the United States, Italy and Spain contributed samples from acute and convalescent COVID-19. PBMCs, B-cell-depleted T cells, or T cells were the source of the cDNA or gDNA that made up the material.

Measured with immunoSEQ multiplex PCR; TCRdb has only the in-frame clones, and not every one. The sample has roughly 400,000 clones, approximately 90% seen once. The study counted Cohort 3 donors as recovered given two negative PCRs, clearance, or symptom resolution. The junction had 4 bases not matched to a gene; V was cut back by 0 bases and J by 2 bases. The length of the CDR3 is 15 residues. CDR1 and CDR2 (germline): LNHDA, SQIVND (reference sequence). The clonotype comes from a man aged 25 to 45 who had recovered from COVID-19. The chain uses TRBV19 and TRBJ2-7, with TRBD2 matching over 7 bases. Sequences were obtained from PBMCs or T cells enriched from blood (not recorded which). Here the CDR3 reads CASSIDGGRAYEQYF. The CDR3 nucleotides are TGTGCCAGTAGTATAGATGGCGGGAGAGCCTACGAGCAGTACTTC.